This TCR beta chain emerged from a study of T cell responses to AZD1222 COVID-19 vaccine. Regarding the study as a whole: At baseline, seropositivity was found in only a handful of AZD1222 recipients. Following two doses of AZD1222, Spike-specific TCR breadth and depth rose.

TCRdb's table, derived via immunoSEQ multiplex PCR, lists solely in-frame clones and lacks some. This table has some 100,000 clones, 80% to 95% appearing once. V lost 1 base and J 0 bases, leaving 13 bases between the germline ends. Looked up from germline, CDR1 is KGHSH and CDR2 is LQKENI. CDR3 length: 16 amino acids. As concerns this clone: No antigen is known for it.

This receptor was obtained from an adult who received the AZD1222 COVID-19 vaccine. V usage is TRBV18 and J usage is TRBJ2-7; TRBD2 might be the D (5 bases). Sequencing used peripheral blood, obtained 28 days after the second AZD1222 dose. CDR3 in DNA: TGTGCCAGCTCACCACGGGCGGGTGTGGGCTCCTACGAGCAGTACTTC. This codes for CASSPRAGVGSYEQYF.